Listed here are 25 T cell receptor beta chains from one sample, sequenced in a study of cytomegalovirus exposure and HLA in healthy donors. PCR involved 60 Vbeta and 13 Jbeta primers. The method was immunoSEQ multiplex PCR; TCRdb's version includes in-frame clones alone and lacks a portion of them. The table has approximately 100,000 clones, 74% seen once. The sample was PBMCs. These receptors were obtained from a man aged 45-60 years in good health and CMV-seropositive.

The chain carries TRBV5-1 and TRBJ1-4; TRBD1 might be the D (5 bases). Germline CDR1 reads SGHRS; CDR2 reads YFSETQ. The CDR3 covers 16 residues. Trimming removed 0 bases at V and 3 bases at J, with 12 bases between. CDR3 in DNA: TGCGCCAGCAGCTTGGAGTTAGGGGCGGCTAATGAAAAACTGTTTTTT. Protein sequence: CASSLELGAANEKLFF.

The chain carries TRBV27 and TRBJ2-7; 7 bases are a match to TRBD1. Per germline, CDR1 MNHEY and CDR2 SMNVEV (reference sequence). V was clipped by 4 bases and J by 2 bases; unmatched bases: 5. The CDR3 runs 14 residues. The CDR3 DNA is TGTGCCAGCAGTTGGACAGGTCCCCCCTACGAGCAGTACTTC. Amino acid sequence: CASSWTGPPYEQYF.

This sequence joins TRBV4-1 and TRBJ1-1, with a possible D match to TRBD1 (5 bases). This CDR3 has 14 residues. Looked up from germline, CDR1 is MGHRA and CDR2 is YSYEKL. Trimming left V 3 bases short and J 11 bases short, with 19 bases between. CDR3 nucleotides: TGCGCCAGCAGCCATTCTTCATTTCGGGACTATGCTTTCTTT. It yields the protein CASSHSSFRDYAFF.

The chain is built from TRBV12-5 and TRBJ2-7, with 7 bases fitting TRBD2. CDR1 LGHNT and CDR2 FRNRAP come from the germline V gene. The CDR3 totals 14 residues. V dropped 5 bases and J dropped 2; count of bases not matched to a gene: 6. The CDR3 sequence: CASGVQAGPYEQYF. The CDR3 region has the DNA TGTGCTAGTGGTGTCCAAGCGGGACCCTACGAGCAGTACTTC.

This clone was found once. This chain joins TRBV6-1 and TRBJ2-7, with 7 bases lining up with TRBD1. Germline loops: CDR1 MNHNS, CDR2 SASEGT. V trimming: 8 bases; J trimming: 0 bases; junction bases outside the gene matches: 7. The CDR3 length is 14 residues. CDR3 region: CASRSTGSSYEQYF. The CDR3, as DNA: TGTGCCAGCCGATCGACAGGGAGCTCCTACGAGCAGTACTTC.

The genes are TRBV4-1 and TRBJ2-5, with TRBD1 as a possible D gene (6 bases). V was cut by 9 bases and J by 4 bases, with 9 bases left in between. Germline CDR1 is MGHRA and CDR2 is YSYEKL. The CDR3 is made up of 11 amino acids. The CDR3 nucleotides read TGCGCCAGTGGACAGTCAGAGACCCAGTACTTC. This codes for CASGQSETQYF.

V usage is TRBV19 and J usage is TRBJ2-3, with 10 bases identical to TRBD1. V lost 5 bases to trimming and J lost 3 bases; unmatched junction nucleotides: 14. The CDR3 has 18 amino acids. Germline lookup yields CDR1 LNHDA and CDR2 SQIVND (reference sequence). As DNA, the CDR3 is TGTGCCAGTAGTGCTGGGCCCCGGGACAGGGGTGCTACAGATACGCAGTATTTT. Amino acid sequence: CASSAGPRDRGATDTQYF.

The chain links TRBV9 to TRBJ1-5, with 9 positions matching TRBD1. CDR3 length: 14 residues. V was clipped by 4 bases and J by 4 bases; unmatched bases: 3. Germline V gene sequence: CDR1 SGDLS, CDR2 YYNGEE. CDR3 residues: CASSPGQGNQPQHF. CDR3 coding DNA: TGTGCCAGCAGCCCGGGACAGGGTAATCAGCCCCAGCATTTT.

The chain couples TRBV12-5 to TRBJ2-5, with 10 bases identical to TRBD2. With 3 bases clipped from V and 1 base from J, the junction kept 5 bases outside the gene matches. CDR3 length: 16 residues. Germline lookup yields CDR1 LGHNT and CDR2 FRNRAP. CDR3 sequence: CASGLRLAGAQETQYF. CDR3 in DNA: TGTGCTAGTGGTTTAAGGCTAGCGGGGGCCCAAGAGACCCAGTACTTC.

This chain connects TRBV5-1 to TRBJ2-3; perhaps TRBD2 as D (6 bases). V lost 0 bases, J lost 5 bases, and 16 bases lay in between. This CDR3 region has 16 residues. Germline V lookup: CDR1 SGHRS, CDR2 YFSETQ. The CDR3 is CASSLAAGPLGDTQYF. The CDR3 DNA reads TGCGCCAGCAGCTTGGCCGCGGGACCCCTTGGAGATACGCAGTATTTT. The whole variable domain, remainder taken from reference TRBV5-1 and TRBJ2-3, is KAGVTQTPRYLIKTRGQQVTLSCSPISGHRSVSWYQQTPGQGLQFLFEYFSETQRNKGNFPGRFSGRQFSNSRSEMNVSTLELGDSALYLCASSLAAGPLGDTQYFGPGTRLTVL.

J is TRBJ1-1 and V is TRBV5-1; no definite D call. Germline CDR1 SGHRS, CDR2 YFSETQ. V was clipped by 4 bases and J by 1 base, with 11 bases between them. CDR3 size: 14 residues. CDR3 sequence (DNA): TGCGCCAGCAGCCACGACCGGGGGAACACTGAAGCTTTCTTT. Translating it yields CASSHDRGNTEAFF.

This chain uses TRBV19 with TRBJ2-1, with D possibly TRBD2 on 5 matching bases. Trimming removed 3 bases at V and 9 bases at J, with 24 bases between. This CDR3 comprises 17 residues. Germline CDR1 reads LNHDA; CDR2 reads SQIVND (reference sequence). Written as DNA, the CDR3 is TGTGCCAGTAGTATGAGGAACAGCCCTCTGGGAGAAAGTGAGCAGTTCTTC. Protein: CASSMRNSPLGESEQFF.

The CDR3 coding sequence is TGTGCCAGCAGCGCCCGACGAGGGGAAAAACTGTTTTTT. Its translation is CASSARRGEKLFF. This rearrangement joins TRBV4-2 to TRBJ1-4; no clear D gene. With 5 bases removed from V and 8 bases from J, the gap between germline ends came to 12 bases. This CDR3 contains 13 residues. From germline, CDR1 is LGHNA and CDR2 YNFKEQ.

The chain links TRBV19 to TRBJ2-3; TRBD1 matches 7 bases. The J segment lost 5 bases and the V segment lost 1 base, leaving 9 bases of the junction unmatched. The CDR3 spans 16 residues. CDR1 is LNHDA, CDR2 SQIVND, per germline (reference sequence). CDR3 nucleotide sequence: TGTGCCAGTAGTATAGGGTCCAGGGGGTGGAAAGATACGCAGTATTTT. Its translation: CASSIGSRGWKDTQYF.

This clone occurred once. The chain carries TRBV5-1 and TRBJ1-1, with a weak D call TRBD1 (6 bases). With 2 bases removed from V and 1 base from J, the gap between germline ends came to 9 bases. The CDR3 has 14 residues. Per the germline V gene, CDR1 is SGHRS and CDR2 is YFSETQ. CDR3 nucleotide sequence: TGCGCCAGCAGCTTTTTGACAGGGAACACTGAAGCTTTCTTT. Its translation is CASSFLTGNTEAFF.

This rearrangement joins TRBV18 to TRBJ1-2; TRBD1 matches 9 bases. This CDR3 is built from 15 residues. Germline loops: CDR1 KGHSH, CDR2 LQKENI. Losses at the gene ends were 6 bases for V and 2 bases for J; bases not matched to a gene: 7. In DNA form, the CDR3 reads TGTGCCAGCTCGTCCACAGGGGGCGCCAACTATGGCTACACCTTC. It encodes CASSSTGGANYGYTF. The variable domain in full, with the rest retrieved from reference TRBV18 and TRBJ1-2, is NAGVMQNPRHLVRRRGQEARLRCSPMKGHSHVYWYRQLPEEGLKFMVYLQKENIIDESGMPKERFSAEFPKEGPSILRIQQVVRGDSAAYFCASSSTGGANYGYTFGSGTRLTVV.

This chain links TRBV30 with TRBJ1-5; TRBD1 matches 7 bases. The V and J ends lost 0 bases and 0 bases, in that order; junction bases with no gene match: 8. The CDR3 covers 17 residues. Per germline, CDR1 GTSNPN and CDR2 SVGIG (reference sequence). The DNA of the CDR3 is TGTGCCTGGAGTGTTGGGACAGCCGTATATAGCAATCAGCCCCAGCATTTT. Translating gives CAWSVGTAVYSNQPQHF.

The chain is built from TRBV7-9 and TRBJ2-5; 13 nucleotides match TRBD2. This CDR3 has 16 amino acids. Germline loops: CDR1 SEHNR, CDR2 FQNEAQ (reference sequence). V dropped 5 bases and J dropped 3; count of bases not matched to a gene: 6. The CDR3 reads CASSPRTSGSKETQYF. The CDR3 nucleotides read TGTGCCAGCAGCCCTCGGACTAGCGGGAGCAAAGAGACCCAGTACTTC.

This chain connects TRBV2 to TRBJ1-2, with D hard to call. Per the germline V gene, CDR1 is SNHLY and CDR2 is FYNNEI. The CDR3 runs 14 residues. V gave up 4 bases and J gave up 7 bases, with 16 bases separating them. The CDR3 reads CASSATELRGGYTF. The CDR3 nucleotides are TGTGCCAGCAGTGCCACGGAGCTCCGGGGTGGCTACACCTTC.

This sequence joins TRBV2 and TRBJ1-4; maybe TRBD1 (5 bases). The CDR3 runs to 13 residues. Germline V gene sequence: CDR1 SNHLY, CDR2 FYNNEI. V dropped 1 base and J dropped 6 bases, with 6 bases sitting between them. The CDR3 loop reads CASSEGGHEKLFF. In DNA, the CDR3 is TGTGCCAGCAGTGAAGGGGGCCATGAAAAACTGTTTTTT.

The chain combines TRBV18 with TRBJ1-1; possibly TRBD1 for D (6 bases). Germline V lookup: CDR1 KGHSH, CDR2 LQKENI. V gave up 4 bases and J gave up 3 bases, with 12 bases separating them. This CDR3 comprises 14 residues. The DNA for the CDR3 is TGTGCCAGCTCACTCACAGGGTCGGACACTGAAGCTTTCTTT. This gives the protein CASSLTGSDTEAFF.

The chain is built from TRBV10-3 and TRBJ1-2, with unresolved D. This CDR3 is 15 amino acids long. The ends were cut back, 0 bases at V and 8 bases at J, with 16 bases in the middle. From germline, CDR1 is ENHRY and CDR2 SYGVKD. The CDR3 sequence is CAISESRALAGGYTF. The CDR3 coding sequence is TGTGCCATCAGTGAGTCGAGGGCCCTGGCTGGGGGCTACACCTTC.

The chain has TRBV9 and TRBJ1-2, with D possibly TRBD1 on 6 matching bases. This CDR3 region has 15 residues. V lost 0 bases and J 4 bases, leaving 13 bases between the germline ends. The V gene's germline CDR1 is SGDLS and CDR2 YYNGEE. The CDR3 sequence: CASSVEEGVGYGYTF. As DNA, the CDR3 is TGTGCCAGCAGCGTAGAAGAGGGGGTGGGCTATGGCTACACCTTC.

The chain uses TRBV30 and TRBJ2-3; no clear D gene. From germline, CDR1 is GTSNPN and CDR2 SVGIG (reference sequence). CDR3 length: 13 residues. V was pared by 0 bases and J by 6 bases, with 10 bases between. Here the CDR3 reads CAWSVHAVDTQYF. The CDR3 coding sequence is TGTGCCTGGAGTGTACACGCGGTTGATACGCAGTATTTT.

The chain couples TRBV19 to TRBJ2-1, with TRBD1 as a possible D gene (6 bases). Per germline, CDR1 LNHDA and CDR2 SQIVND (reference sequence). Trimming took off 6 bases at V and 5 bases at J, with 14 bases between the two ends. This CDR3 spans 14 amino acids. This CDR3 is CASSQYRDHNEQFF. The CDR3, as DNA: TGTGCCAGTAGCCAGTACAGGGACCACAATGAGCAGTTCTTC.